This TCR beta chain came from a study of T cell changes during pregnancy in multiple sclerosis. Only one count was recorded for this clone. The conserved final phenylalanine or tryptophan is absent from the CDR3, which likely points to a read error. Because the CDR3's place on the DNA is in doubt, the DNA is left out and the CDR3 is given as listed by TCRdb. Libraries were prepared by immunoSEQ multiplex PCR; TCRdb keeps only in-frame clonotypes and omits some of them. The sample records about 87,000 clones, roughly 93% being singletons. From germline, CDR1 is LNHNV and CDR2 YYDKDF (reference sequence). The CDR3 extends over 14 residues, inclusive of both ends.

The gene calls are TRBV15 and TRBJ2-3; the tabulated D call, TRBD2, remains unverified against the DNA. This TCR was sampled from a female donor in good health, enrolled as a control in a pregnancy study. Sample: peripheral blood, taken in the third trimester of pregnancy. This CDR3 is CATSSHSSGRAAVV.